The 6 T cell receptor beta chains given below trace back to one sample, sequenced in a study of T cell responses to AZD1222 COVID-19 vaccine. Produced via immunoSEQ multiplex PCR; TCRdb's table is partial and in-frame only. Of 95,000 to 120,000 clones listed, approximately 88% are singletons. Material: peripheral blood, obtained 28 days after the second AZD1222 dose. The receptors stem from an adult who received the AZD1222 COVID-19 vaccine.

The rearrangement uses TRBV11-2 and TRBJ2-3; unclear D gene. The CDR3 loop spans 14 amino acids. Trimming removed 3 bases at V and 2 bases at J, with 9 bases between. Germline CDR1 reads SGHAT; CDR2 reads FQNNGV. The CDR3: CASSFSRFTDTQYF. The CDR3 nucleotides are TGTGCCAGCAGCTTTAGCAGGTTCACAGATACGCAGTATTTT.

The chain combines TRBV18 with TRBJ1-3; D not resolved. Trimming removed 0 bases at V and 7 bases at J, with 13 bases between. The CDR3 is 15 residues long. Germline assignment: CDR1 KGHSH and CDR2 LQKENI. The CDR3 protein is CASSPPSTDGNTIYF. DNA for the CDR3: TGTGCCAGCTCACCACCGTCCACAGACGGGAACACCATATATTTT.

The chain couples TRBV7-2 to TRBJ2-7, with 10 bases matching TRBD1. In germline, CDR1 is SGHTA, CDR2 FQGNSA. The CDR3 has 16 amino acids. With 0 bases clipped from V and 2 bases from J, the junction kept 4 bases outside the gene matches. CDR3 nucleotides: TGTGCCAGCAGCTTAGCTATTGGGACAGGGGCCTACGAGCAGTACTTC. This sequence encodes CASSLAIGTGAYEQYF.

CDR3 coding DNA: TGTGCCAGTAGTCCCCACAGTGATAATGAAAAACTGTTTTTT. The encoded protein is CASSPHSDNEKLFF. This chain connects TRBV19 to TRBJ1-4, with no clear D. The CDR3 covers 14 residues. V lost 5 bases and J lost 4, with 11 bases in between. Germline V CDR1 and CDR2: LNHDA, SQIVND (reference sequence).

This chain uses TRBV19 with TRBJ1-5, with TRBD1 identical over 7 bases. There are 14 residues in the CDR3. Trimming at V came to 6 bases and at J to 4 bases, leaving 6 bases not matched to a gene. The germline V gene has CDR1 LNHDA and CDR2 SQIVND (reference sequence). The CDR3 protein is CASSTGVWNQPQHF. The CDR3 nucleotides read TGTGCCAGTAGCACAGGGGTTTGGAATCAGCCCCAGCATTTT.

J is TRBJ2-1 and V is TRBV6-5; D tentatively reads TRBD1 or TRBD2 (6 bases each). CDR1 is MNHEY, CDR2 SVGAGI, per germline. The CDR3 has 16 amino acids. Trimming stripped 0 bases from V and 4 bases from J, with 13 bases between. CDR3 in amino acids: CASSYSRGAIYNEQFF. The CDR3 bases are TGTGCCAGCAGTTACTCGAGGGGGGCCATATACAATGAGCAGTTCTTC.